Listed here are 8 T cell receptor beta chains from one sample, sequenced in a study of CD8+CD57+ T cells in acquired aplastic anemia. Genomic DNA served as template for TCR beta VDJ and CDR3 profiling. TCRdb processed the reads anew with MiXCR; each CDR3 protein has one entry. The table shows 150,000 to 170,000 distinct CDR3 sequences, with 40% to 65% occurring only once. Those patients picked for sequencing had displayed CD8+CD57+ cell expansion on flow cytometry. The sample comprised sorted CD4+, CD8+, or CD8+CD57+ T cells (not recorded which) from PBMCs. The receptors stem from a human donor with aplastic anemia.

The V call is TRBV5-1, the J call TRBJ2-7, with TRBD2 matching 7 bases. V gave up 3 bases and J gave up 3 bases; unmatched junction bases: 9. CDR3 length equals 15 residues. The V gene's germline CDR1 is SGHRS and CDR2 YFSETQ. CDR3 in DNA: TGCGCCAGCAGCTCCGGGGGGAAGGAAGTCTACGAGCAGTACTTC. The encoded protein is CASSSGGKEVYEQYF. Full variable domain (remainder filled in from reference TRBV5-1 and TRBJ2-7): KAGVTQTPRYLIKTRGQQVTLSCSPISGHRSVSWYQQTPGQGLQFLFEYFSETQRNKGNFPGRFSGRQFSNSRSEMNVSTLELGDSALYLCASSSGGKEVYEQYFGPGTRLTVT.

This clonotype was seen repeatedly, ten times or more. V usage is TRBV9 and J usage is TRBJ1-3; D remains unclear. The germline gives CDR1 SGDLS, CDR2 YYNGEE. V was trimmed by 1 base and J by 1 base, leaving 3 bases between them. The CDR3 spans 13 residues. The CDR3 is CASSVSSGNTIYF. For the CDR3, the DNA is TGTGCCAGCAGCGTAAGTTCTGGAAACACCATATATTTT.

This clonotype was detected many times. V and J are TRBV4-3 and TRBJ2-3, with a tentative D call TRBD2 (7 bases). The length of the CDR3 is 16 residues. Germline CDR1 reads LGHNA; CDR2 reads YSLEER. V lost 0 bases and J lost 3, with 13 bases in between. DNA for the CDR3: TGCGCCAGCAGCCAAGATCGTGCGGGGGCGACAGATACGCAGTATTTT. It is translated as CASSQDRAGATDTQYF.

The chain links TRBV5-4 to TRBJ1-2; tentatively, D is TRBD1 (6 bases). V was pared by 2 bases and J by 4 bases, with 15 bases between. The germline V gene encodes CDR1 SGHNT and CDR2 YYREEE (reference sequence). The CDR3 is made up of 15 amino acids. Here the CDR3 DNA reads TGTGCCAGCAGCTTCGAACAGGGAGGGAGCTATGGCTACACCTTC. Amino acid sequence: CASSFEQGGSYGYTF.

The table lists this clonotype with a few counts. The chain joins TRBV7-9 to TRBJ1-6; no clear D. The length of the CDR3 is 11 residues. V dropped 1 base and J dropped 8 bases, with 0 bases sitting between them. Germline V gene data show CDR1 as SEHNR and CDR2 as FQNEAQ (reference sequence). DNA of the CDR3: TGTGCCAGCAGCTTAGATTCACCCCTCCACTTT. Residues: CASSLDSPLHF.

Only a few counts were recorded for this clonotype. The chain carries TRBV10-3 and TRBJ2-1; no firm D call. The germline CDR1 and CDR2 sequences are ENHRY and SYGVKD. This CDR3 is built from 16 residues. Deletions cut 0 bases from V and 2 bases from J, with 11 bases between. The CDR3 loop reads CAISESGPEPYNEQFF. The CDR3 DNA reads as TGTGCCATCAGTGAGTCCGGCCCTGAGCCCTACAATGAGCAGTTCTTC.

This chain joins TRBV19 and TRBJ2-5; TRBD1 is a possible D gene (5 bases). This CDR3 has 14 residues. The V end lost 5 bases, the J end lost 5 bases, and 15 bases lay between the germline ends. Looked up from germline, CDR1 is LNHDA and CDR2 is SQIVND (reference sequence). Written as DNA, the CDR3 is TGTGCCAGTAGTGCCAGGGTGTCAGGGGAGACCCAGTACTTC. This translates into CASSARVSGETQYF.

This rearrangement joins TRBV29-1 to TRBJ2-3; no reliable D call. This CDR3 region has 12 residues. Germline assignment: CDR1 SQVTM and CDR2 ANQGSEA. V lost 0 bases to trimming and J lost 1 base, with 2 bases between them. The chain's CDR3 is CSVEEGTDTQYF. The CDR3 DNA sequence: TGCAGCGTTGAAGAGGGCACAGATACGCAGTATTTT.